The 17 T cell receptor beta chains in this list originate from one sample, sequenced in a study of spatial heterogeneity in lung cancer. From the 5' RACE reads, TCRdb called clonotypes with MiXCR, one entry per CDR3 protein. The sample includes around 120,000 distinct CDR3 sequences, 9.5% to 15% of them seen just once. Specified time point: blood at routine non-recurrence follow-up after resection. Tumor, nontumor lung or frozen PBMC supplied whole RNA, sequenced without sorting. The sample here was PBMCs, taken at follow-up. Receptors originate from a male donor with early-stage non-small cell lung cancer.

The CDR3 nucleotides read TGTGCCAGCAGCTTAGAGCGGGCCAGCACAGATACGCAGTATTTT. This codes for CASSLERASTDTQYF. J is TRBJ2-3 and V is TRBV7-9; D is perhaps TRBD2 (6 bases). CDR3 size: 15 residues. From germline, CDR1 is SEHNR and CDR2 FQNEAQ (reference sequence). V was cut by 1 base and J by 0 bases, with 8 bases left in between.

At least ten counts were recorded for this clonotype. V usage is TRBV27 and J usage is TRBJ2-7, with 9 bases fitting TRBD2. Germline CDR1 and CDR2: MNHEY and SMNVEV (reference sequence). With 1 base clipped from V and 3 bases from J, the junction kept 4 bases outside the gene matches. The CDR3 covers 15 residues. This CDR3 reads CASSLLAGAGYEQYF. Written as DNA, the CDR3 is TGTGCCAGCAGTTTATTAGCGGGGGCCGGCTACGAGCAGTACTTC.

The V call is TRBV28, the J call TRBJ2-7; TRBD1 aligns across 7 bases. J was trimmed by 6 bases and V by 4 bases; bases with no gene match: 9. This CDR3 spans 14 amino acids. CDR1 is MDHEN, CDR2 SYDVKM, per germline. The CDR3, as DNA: TGTGCCAGCAGTTCCCCGGGACAGACGGGCGAGCAGTACTTC. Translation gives CASSSPGQTGEQYF.

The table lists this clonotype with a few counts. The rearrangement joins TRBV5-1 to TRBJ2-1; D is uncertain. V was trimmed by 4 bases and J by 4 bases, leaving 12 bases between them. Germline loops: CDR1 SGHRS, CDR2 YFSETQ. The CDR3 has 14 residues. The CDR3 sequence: CASSVPLPYNEQFF. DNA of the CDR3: TGCGCCAGCAGCGTCCCTCTGCCTTACAATGAGCAGTTCTTC.

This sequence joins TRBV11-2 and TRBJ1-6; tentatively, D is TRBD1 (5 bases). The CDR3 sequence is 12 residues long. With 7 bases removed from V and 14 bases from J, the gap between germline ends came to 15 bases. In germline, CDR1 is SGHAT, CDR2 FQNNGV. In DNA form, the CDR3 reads TGTGCCAGCACCCCAGGTGGGGGATCCCTCCACTTT. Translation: CASTPGGGSLHF.

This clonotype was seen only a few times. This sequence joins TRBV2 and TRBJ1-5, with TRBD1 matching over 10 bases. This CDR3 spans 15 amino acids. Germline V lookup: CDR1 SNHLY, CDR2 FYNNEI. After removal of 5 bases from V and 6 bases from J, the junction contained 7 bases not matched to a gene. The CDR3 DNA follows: TGTGCCAGCAGTCCGGACAGGGGGTTACGTCAGCCCCAGCATTTT. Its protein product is CASSPDRGLRQPQHF.

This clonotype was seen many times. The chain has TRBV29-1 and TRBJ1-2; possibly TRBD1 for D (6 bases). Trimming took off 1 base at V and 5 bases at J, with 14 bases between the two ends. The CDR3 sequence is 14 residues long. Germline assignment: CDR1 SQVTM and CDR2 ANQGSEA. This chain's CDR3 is CSVEGLQGRYGYTF. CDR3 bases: TGCAGCGTTGAAGGGTTGCAGGGGCGATATGGCTACACCTTC.

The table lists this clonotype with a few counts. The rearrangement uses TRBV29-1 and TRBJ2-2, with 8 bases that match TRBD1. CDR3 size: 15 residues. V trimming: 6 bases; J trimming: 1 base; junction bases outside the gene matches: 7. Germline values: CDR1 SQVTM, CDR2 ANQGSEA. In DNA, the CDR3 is TGCAGCGTACCGAGAGGGACAGGGAACACCGGGGAGCTGTTTTTT. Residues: CSVPRGTGNTGELFF.

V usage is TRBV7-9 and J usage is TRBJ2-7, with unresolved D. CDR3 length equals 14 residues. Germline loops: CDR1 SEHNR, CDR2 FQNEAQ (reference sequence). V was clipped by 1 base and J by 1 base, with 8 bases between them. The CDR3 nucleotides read TGTGCCAGCAGCTTAGATAGTCTTTCCTACGAGCAGTACTTC. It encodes CASSLDSLSYEQYF. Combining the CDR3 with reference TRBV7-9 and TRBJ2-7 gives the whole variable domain DTGVSQNPRHKITKRGQNVTFRCDPISEHNRLYWYRQTLGQGPEFLTYFQNEAQLEKSRLLSDRFSAERPKGSFSTLEIQRTEQGDSAMYLCASSLDSLSYEQYFGPGTRLTVT.

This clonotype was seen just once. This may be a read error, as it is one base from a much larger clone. For the CDR3, the DNA is TGTGCCAGCAGGATAACCCCAGGGAGCGTCTATGGCTACACCTTC. Translating it yields CASRITPGSVYGYTF. V is TRBV6-5 and J is TRBJ1-2, with a weak D call TRBD1 (5 bases). Trimming cost V 6 bases and J 4 bases, with 18 bases left between them. CDR3 length equals 15 residues. Germline-derived CDR1 and CDR2 are MNHEY and SVGAGI.

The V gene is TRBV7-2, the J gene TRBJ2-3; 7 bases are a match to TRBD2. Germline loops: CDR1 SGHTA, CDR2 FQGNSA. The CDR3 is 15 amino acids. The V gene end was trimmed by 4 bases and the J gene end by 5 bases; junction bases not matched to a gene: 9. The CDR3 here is CASSSGLSKGDTQYF. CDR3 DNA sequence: TGTGCCAGCAGCTCGGGACTATCCAAGGGAGATACGCAGTATTTT.

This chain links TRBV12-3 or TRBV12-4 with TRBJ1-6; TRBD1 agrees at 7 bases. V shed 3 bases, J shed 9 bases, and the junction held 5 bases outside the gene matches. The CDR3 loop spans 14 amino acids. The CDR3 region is CASSFDRVRSPLHF. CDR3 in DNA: TGTGCCAGCAGTTTTGACAGGGTACGTTCACCCCTCCACTTT.

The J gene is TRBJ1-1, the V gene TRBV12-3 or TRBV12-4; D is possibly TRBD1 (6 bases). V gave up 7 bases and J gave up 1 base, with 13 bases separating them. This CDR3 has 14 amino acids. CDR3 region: CASKFDRQNTEAFF. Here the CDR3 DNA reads TGTGCCAGCAAATTTGACAGGCAGAACACTGAAGCTTTCTTT.

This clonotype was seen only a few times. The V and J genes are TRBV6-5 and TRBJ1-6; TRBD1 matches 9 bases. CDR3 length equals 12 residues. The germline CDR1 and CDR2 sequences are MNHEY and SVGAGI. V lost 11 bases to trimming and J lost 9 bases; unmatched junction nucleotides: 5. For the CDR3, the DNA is TGTGCCTGCGGACAGGGGCTTTCACCCCTCCACTTT. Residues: CACGQGLSPLHF.

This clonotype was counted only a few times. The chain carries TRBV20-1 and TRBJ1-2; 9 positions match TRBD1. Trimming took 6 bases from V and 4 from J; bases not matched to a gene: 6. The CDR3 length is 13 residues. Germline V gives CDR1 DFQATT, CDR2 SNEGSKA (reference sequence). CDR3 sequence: CSAMTGGGYGYTF. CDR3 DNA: TGCAGTGCCATGACAGGGGGAGGCTATGGCTACACCTTC.

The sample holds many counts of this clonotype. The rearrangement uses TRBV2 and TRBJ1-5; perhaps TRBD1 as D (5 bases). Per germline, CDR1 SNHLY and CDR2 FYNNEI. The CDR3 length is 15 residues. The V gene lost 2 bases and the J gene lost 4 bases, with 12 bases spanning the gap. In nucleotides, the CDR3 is TGTGCCAGCAGTGAACAGGGTATGGGGAATCAGCCCCAGCATTTT. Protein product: CASSEQGMGNQPQHF.

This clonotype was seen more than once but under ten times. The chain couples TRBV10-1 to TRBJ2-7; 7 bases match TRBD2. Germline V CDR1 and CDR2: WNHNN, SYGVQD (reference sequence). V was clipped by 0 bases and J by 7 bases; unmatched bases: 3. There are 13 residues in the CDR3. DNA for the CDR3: TGCGCCAGCAGTGAGTCCTGGGGGGGAGAGCAGTACTTC. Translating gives CASSESWGGEQYF.